This TCR beta chain was retrieved from a study of T cells expressing NK-cell markers (dated by TCRdb to the early 2020s). A note on the overall study: Fewer than ten donors provided sorted CD3+CD56+NKG2C+, CD3+CD56+NKG2C- and CD3+CD56-NKG2C+ T-cell subsets, whose TCR beta-chain repertoires were profiled. Of the eight sequenced donors, seven were found to be HCMV-seropositive and one was found to be HCMV-seronegative. Sequencing of the libraries produced 2 x 150 bp reads on Illumina HiSeq 2000/2500, MiSeq or NextSeq. The study sequenced eight donors, all healthy volunteers chosen at random: three men and five women. What the research found in general, with its limitations: In five to seven donors, the dominant CD3+CD56+NKG2C+ clonotypes were among the top 10 CD8+ clonotypes and accounted for about 1.0-7.5% of CD8+ T cells. It remained unclear whether the expanded NKG2C-expressing T cell clones were specific for HCMV antigens. Those dominant clonotypes were again the most abundant among CD3+CD56-NKG2C+ cells in a handful of donors, at about 28.3-65%.

CDR1 and CDR2, per the germline V gene (reference sequence), are DFQATT and SNEGSKA. The CDR3 covers 14 residues, taking in both the cysteine and the phenylalanine. DNA is not on record. Sequencing took place on an Illumina HiSeq 2000. The TCR beta cDNA libraries were made using 5'RACE template switching, a step that added both a universal primer site and unique molecular identifiers. Synthesis of cDNA was primed from the TCR beta constant segment and was followed by two consecutive PCR amplification steps. Under the source paper's analysis protocol: MIGEC handled demultiplexing of the reads and grouping by UMI, while MiTCR was used to assemble and quantify clonotypes. Only TCR cDNA sequences supported by at least two reads were kept to exclude erroneous sequences. Downstream repertoire analysis used the tcR package, and clonotypes were matched across fractions by CDR3 nucleotide sequence plus V segment. VDJmatch was used to annotate antigen specificity against VDJdb, with one amino acid substitution in CDR3 permitted. TCRdb reprocessed the reads and provides one entry for every CDR3 protein sequence; no DNA is given. TCRdb's processing, not the authors' own work, is the source of the V and J calls. This sample's table contains a few hundred thousand distinct CDR3 sequences. Around 5% of the sample is held by the ten biggest clonotypes.

HCMV-specific IgG was detected in serum with a commercial ELISA kit to determine HCMV serostatus. Peripheral blood mononuclear cells were isolated from blood by Ficoll density gradient centrifugation. In the case of this clonotype: No antigen is known for it.

This clonotype was obtained from a man aged 18-75 years in good health. Specimen: blood T cells: a sorted CD56 or NKG2C T cell subset, CD4+ or CD8+ T cells, or bulk PBMC T cells (not recorded which). The receptor chain draws on TRBV20-1 and TRBJ2-4; with no DNA, the TCRdb D assignment of TRBD2 cannot be verified. Here the CDR3 is given as CSAEVRGAKNIQYF.